A single sample is the source of the 18 T cell receptor beta chains below, sequenced in a study of glioma-infiltrating T cells. The iRepertoire nested amplicon-rescue multiplex PCR amplified TCR alpha and beta CDR3s from RNA. TCRdb ran MiXCR on the multiplex PCR reads and lists one entry per CDR3 protein. This repertoire includes some 63 distinct CDR3 sequences. The specimen was glioma tissue, nonneoplastic brain tissue, or PBMCs (not recorded which). These receptors all stem from a human donor with low-grade glioma or glioblastoma, undergoing nonglioma brain surgery, or in good health (not recorded which).

Concerning this clonotype itself: This beta chain is a stray read from a library made for alpha chains; its abundance is not meaningful. The genes are TRBV6-2 or TRBV6-3 and TRBJ2-3; no clear D. The CDR3 is 11 residues long. The germline gives CDR1 MNHEY, CDR2 SVGEGT. Deletions cut 6 bases from V and 4 bases from J, with 5 bases between. DNA for the CDR3: TGTGCCAGCAGAGGACCAGATACGCAGTATTTT. Translating gives CASRGPDTQYF.

In the case of this clonotype: Because the library targeted alpha chains, this beta chain is an off-target read whose size means little. The chain carries TRBV15 and TRBJ1-6; D gene uncertain. The CDR3 has 15 residues. Germline values: CDR1 LNHNV, CDR2 YYDKDF (reference sequence). V dropped 0 bases and J dropped 7 bases, with 10 bases sitting between them. In DNA, the CDR3 is TGTGCCACCAGCAGAGACCGGGCCAAAAATTCACCCCTCCACTTT. It codes for CATSRDRAKNSPLHF.

As concerns this clonotype: This beta chain is a stray sequence in a library constructed for alpha chains; its clone size is not meaningful. The V call is TRBV27, the J call TRBJ2-1; TRBD2 is a possible D gene (6 bases). V was pared by 4 bases and J by 6 bases, with 13 bases between. Germline-derived CDR1 and CDR2 are MNHEY and SMNVEV (reference sequence). The CDR3 consists of 14 residues. CDR3 in amino acids: CASSWVGGVNEQFF. For the CDR3, the DNA is TGTGCCAGCAGTTGGGTGGGCGGGGTCAATGAGCAGTTCTTC.

As to this clonotype: This beta chain is a stray sequence in a library constructed for alpha chains; its clone size is not meaningful. This chain joins TRBV4-1 and TRBJ2-1, with a possible D match to TRBD2 (6 bases). Germline CDR1 and CDR2: MGHRA and YSYEKL. CDR3 size: 14 residues. V was clipped by 0 bases and J by 4 bases, with 7 bases between them. The CDR3 DNA reads TGCGCCAGCAGCCAAGAGGGAGGATACAATGAGCAGTTCTTC. Protein: CASSQEGGYNEQFF.

On this clonotype: As an off-target read in a library built for alpha chains, this beta chain has a frequency of little significance. The genes are TRBV29-1 and TRBJ2-1; 8 bases are shared with TRBD2. This CDR3 spans 13 amino acids. Per the germline V gene, CDR1 is SQVTM and CDR2 is ANQGSEA. V shed 4 bases and J 8 bases; nucleotides not matched to a gene: 7. CDR3 protein: CSVGWTSIDEQFF. The CDR3 DNA reads TGCAGCGTTGGCTGGACTAGCATTGATGAGCAGTTCTTC.

Details on this clonotype: This beta chain represents an off-target read in a library built for alpha chains; its size is of limited meaning. The CDR3 DNA is TGTGCCAGCAGCCACAGAAACTCCTACGAGCAGTACTTC. Its protein is CASSHRNSYEQYF. J is TRBJ2-7 and V is TRBV6-1; D unclear. V shed 6 bases and J shed 0 bases, with 9 bases lying between them. Per the germline V gene, CDR1 is MNHNS and CDR2 is SASEGT. CDR3 length equals 13 residues.

Only one count was recorded for this clonotype. This beta chain was picked up by a library intended for alpha chains and is off target, so its count carries little meaning. This sequence joins TRBV2 and TRBJ2-7; D is perhaps TRBD2 (5 bases). CDR1 is SNHLY, CDR2 FYNNEI, per germline. V lost 7 bases and J 4 bases, leaving 14 bases between the germline ends. This CDR3 is built from 13 residues. The CDR3 bases are TGTGCCAGCACCCCAAGAGGAGGATACGAGCAGTACTTC. This gives the protein CASTPRGGYEQYF.

A word on this clonotype: The library was prepared for alpha chains; this beta chain is a stray read, so its frequency means little. This chain links TRBV20-1 with TRBJ2-7; the D is unclear. V was trimmed by 5 bases and J by 0 bases, leaving 8 bases between them. Germline V gives CDR1 DFQATT, CDR2 SNEGSKA (reference sequence). The CDR3 length is 12 residues. This CDR3 reads CSAYADSYEQYF. In DNA, the CDR3 is TGCAGTGCTTACGCCGACTCCTACGAGCAGTACTTC.

Worth noting for this clonotype: This beta chain is a stray sequence in a library constructed for alpha chains; its clone size is not meaningful. The chain recombines TRBV25-1 with TRBJ1-2; no clear D. The CDR3 has 12 residues. The germline gives CDR1 MGHDK, CDR2 SYGVNS. V lost 7 bases and J lost 5, with 11 bases in between. This CDR3 is CASTEDSYGYTF. The CDR3 region has the DNA TGTGCCAGCACCGAAGACTCGTATGGCTACACCTTC.

As for this clonotype: This beta chain is off target for a library built for alpha chains, so its abundance means little. The rearrangement uses TRBV20-1 and TRBJ1-5, with D possibly TRBD1 on 6 matching bases. In germline, CDR1 is DFQATT, CDR2 SNEGSKA (reference sequence). V lost 3 bases, J lost 0 bases, and 15 bases lay in between. This CDR3 is 16 amino acids long. In nucleotides, the CDR3 is TGCAGTGCTAGTGGGCGGGACACTAGTAGCAATCAGCCCCAGCATTTT. Translation: CSASGRDTSSNQPQHF.

Concerning this clonotype itself: A read error may produce the germline difference seen at one junction end. Found in a library prepared for alpha chains, this beta chain is an off-target read, and its abundance has little meaning. The V gene is TRBV19, the J gene TRBJ1-1; TRBD1 might be the D (5 bases). The CDR3 is 15 amino acids. CDR1 is LNHDA, CDR2 SQIVND, per germline (reference sequence). This chain's CDR3 is CASSIAAGFNTEAFF. The CDR3 DNA follows: TGTGCCAGCAGTATAGCGGCAGGGTTTAACACTGAAGCTTTCTTT.

In its sample, this clonotype was seen once. This beta chain is an off-target read within a library intended for alpha chains, so its frequency means little. This chain connects TRBV28 to TRBJ1-1, with 7 nucleotides matching TRBD1. This CDR3 is built from 11 residues. Per germline, CDR1 MDHEN and CDR2 SYDVKM. CDR3 residues: CGTDRATEAFF. The CDR3 DNA reads as TGTGGGACTGACAGGGCCACTGAAGCTTTCTTT. The variable domain in full, completed from reference TRBV28 and TRBJ1-1, reads DVKVTQSSRYLVKRTGEKVFLECVQDMDHENMFWYRQDPGLGLRLIYFSYDVKMKEKGDIPEGYSVSREKKERFSLILESASTNQTSMYLCGTDRATEAFFGQGTRLTVV.

On this clonotype: Since the library was made to target alpha chains, this beta chain is a stray read and its abundance is not meaningful. The CDR3 DNA sequence: TGTGCCAGCAGCCGGGACAGCTCCTACAATGAGCAGTTCTTC. Protein sequence: CASSRDSSYNEQFF. The gene calls are TRBV27 and TRBJ2-1; 7 positions agree with TRBD1. Trimming at V came to 6 bases and at J to 0 bases, leaving 2 bases not matched to a gene. The CDR3 runs to 14 residues. Germline V gene sequence: CDR1 MNHEY, CDR2 SMNVEV (reference sequence).

In the case of this clonotype: With the library built for alpha chains, this beta chain is off target and its frequency is not meaningful. The genes are TRBV15 and TRBJ1-5, with unresolved D. Trimming removed 4 bases from V and 6 bases from J, with 10 bases in between. The CDR3 covers 13 residues. Germline V lookup: CDR1 LNHNV, CDR2 YYDKDF (reference sequence). The CDR3 here is CATSMTEGQPQHF. CDR3 DNA: TGTGCCACCAGCATGACCGAAGGTCAGCCCCAGCATTTT.

To note about this clonotype: The library was built for alpha chains, so this beta chain is an off-target read and its size means little. The chain joins TRBV20-1 to TRBJ2-3; 8 nucleotides line up with TRBD2. The V gene's germline CDR1 is DFQATT and CDR2 SNEGSKA (reference sequence). CDR3 size: 17 residues. Trimming cost V 6 bases and J 2 bases; bases outside gene matches: 16. This chain's CDR3 is CSAPRGAGGRYTDTQYF. The CDR3 DNA follows: TGCAGTGCCCCACGAGGCGCGGGGGGTCGCTACACAGATACGCAGTATTTT.

To note about this clonotype: This beta chain appears as a stray read in a library generated for alpha chains; its size is not informative. The chain links TRBV27 to TRBJ2-7; TRBD1 agrees at 10 bases. After removal of 6 bases from V and 2 bases from J, the junction contained 4 bases not matched to a gene. CDR3 length: 14 amino acids. Germline V gene sequence: CDR1 MNHEY, CDR2 SMNVEV (reference sequence). The CDR3 DNA is TGTGCCAGCAGCCGGGGGACAGGGGCCTACGAGCAGTACTTC. The encoded protein is CASSRGTGAYEQYF.

Worth noting for this clonotype: This beta chain was picked up by a library intended for alpha chains and is off target, so its count carries little meaning. The CDR3 here is CSVRTGSYNSPLHF. The CDR3 DNA follows: TGCAGTGTACGGACGGGGTCCTATAATTCACCCCTCCACTTT. The genes are TRBV20-1 and TRBJ1-6; D call uncertain. Germline lookup yields CDR1 DFQATT and CDR2 SNEGSKA (reference sequence). The germline V and J ends were trimmed by 7 bases and 1 base, with 11 bases remaining between them. This CDR3 region has 14 residues.

As to this clonotype: The library was built for alpha chains, so this beta chain is an off-target read and its size means little. The V and J genes are TRBV6-2 or TRBV6-3 and TRBJ1-3; 8 nucleotides line up with TRBD1. Losses at the gene ends were 5 bases for V and 2 bases for J; bases not matched to a gene: 5. The CDR3 extends over 15 amino acids. In germline, CDR1 is MNHEY, CDR2 SVGEGT. The CDR3, as DNA: TGTGCCAGCAGTGGATACAGGGGGACTGGAAACACCATATATTTT. It yields the protein CASSGYRGTGNTIYF.